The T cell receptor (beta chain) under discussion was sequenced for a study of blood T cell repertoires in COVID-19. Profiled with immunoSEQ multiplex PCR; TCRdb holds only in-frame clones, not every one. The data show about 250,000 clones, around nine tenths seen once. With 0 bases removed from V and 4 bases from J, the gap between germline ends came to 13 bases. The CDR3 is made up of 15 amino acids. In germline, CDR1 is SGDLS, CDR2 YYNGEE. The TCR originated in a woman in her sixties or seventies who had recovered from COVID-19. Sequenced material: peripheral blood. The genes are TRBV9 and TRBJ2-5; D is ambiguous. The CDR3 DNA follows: TGTGCCAGCAGCGTAGCCCCTACTTCGGGAGAGACCCAGTACTTC. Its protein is CASSVAPTSGETQYF.